A single TCR beta chain is shown here with its context. Which antigen it targets is not known. Base qualities were left out, and no much larger clone turns up one base away. For this chain, trimming is 0 bases at the V end and 7 bases at the J end, and the number of junction bases without a gene match is 1. Via the germline V gene, CDR1 is SGHTS and CDR2 YDEGEE. The CDR3 sequence holds 13 residues, the cysteine and phenylalanine included. The DNA shown is the 39-base CDR3, in frame from base 1. This specimen comes from a study of beta chain features in type 1 diabetes (dated by TCRdb to between 2017 and 2018). Study-wide context: Mean age, gender distribution, total cell number and subset yield did not differ between patients and healthy donors. A total of over 90,000,000 sorted cells were examined across all samples, and a strong correlation was observed between cell number per subset and RNA yield. The study compared the TCRB repertoires of sorted circulating CD4+ T cell subsets in recently diagnosed type 1 diabetes patients with those in matched healthy donors. Regulatory and stem cell-like memory subsets were obtained from only 8 patients and about 8 healthy donors, while naive and central memory subsets were obtained from all 30 or so donors.

Overall results and qualifications from the work: Patients with type 1 diabetes made fewer insertions and deleted more nucleotides at VDJ recombination sites, implying thymic rearrangement abnormalities. HLA sub-analyses involved small numbers of individuals, so any influence of HLA type on TCRB rearrangement remained unresolved. Type 1 diabetes patients showed a moderate but significant shortening of TCRB CDR3 length in all four CD4+ subsets. Because cDNA was sequenced instead of genomic DNA, highly expressing activated cells could be over-represented, though the groups showed no difference in activation or CD3 levels. Naive, central memory and regulatory TCRB repertoires appeared more similar among patients than among healthy donors. Shorter templates might be favored by PCR, yet because patient and control samples were amplified and corrected together, any such skew would affect both groups equally.

Each donor gave one peripheral blood draw, averaging approximately 0.12 L, which was collected into heparinised tubes. Using a panel that included CD45RO, CCR7, CD25, CD127, CD95 and CD27, naive, central memory, regulatory and stem cell-like memory CD4+ T cells were sorted on a BD FACSAria II. A purity above 98% was achieved for all sorted populations. Right away, PBMCs were isolated by Lymphoprep density gradient centrifugation and were stained directly, with no culture step. So that batch effects would be minimized, each experiment stained and sorted samples in pairs, pairing one healthy donor with one patient. The High Capacity cDNA Reverse Transcription Kit was used to reverse transcribe all of the isolated RNA, meaning that expressed TCRB transcripts were what got sequenced. Deep immunoSEQ sequencing was applied to naive, central memory and regulatory T cell samples, giving an average of about 3.57 million total reads per sample. Sorted cells were lysed in RLT buffer, and RNA was extracted using DNase-treated RNeasy Micro or Mini kits according to cell number. To prevent cross-contamination, each cell subset was processed individually, whereas patient and healthy donor samples were processed jointly. TCRB sequences were amplified from cDNA with the immunoSEQ multiplex PCR, producing 87-bp fragments spanning the CDR3 region. Amplicons were sequenced on the Illumina HiSeq platform. The source study handled its data this way. PCR bias was corrected computationally using synthetic template baselines, and reads within Hamming distance 2 were collapsed, with unmergeable singletons discarded. Reads were aligned against IMGT so that V, D and J genes, CDR3 length and insertions or deletions at six rearrangement sites could be assigned. Within each subset, clonotype counts were normalized to sorted cell number, and only after that were true diversity and Gini coefficients computed with the tcR R package. The overlap coefficient, calculated on TCRB nucleotide sequences, was used to measure repertoire sharing. TCRdb stores this immuneACCESS table with in-frame sequences only. Part of the clones is absent; in the studies checked, under half of the shortfall reflects unresolved V genes, and no reason is known for the rest. That table furnishes V, J and clone size, whereas the DNA furnished D and trimming. The sample data list about 130,000 clones, and nearly 9.5% of these were observed just once. 0.6% to 0.8% of the sample comes from the top ten.

This sequence originates from a man between 18 and 29 years old in good health. Sequenced input: central memory CD4+ T cells from blood. The chain is made from TRBV5-8 and TRBJ1-3; 7 bases in the junction line up with TRBD1. CDR3 reads: CASSLEGANTIYF. The nucleotide sequence is TGTGCCAGCAGCTTGGAGGGGGCCAACACCATATATTTT.